Presented here are 30 T cell receptor beta chains from one specimen sequenced in a study of identical twins. TCRdb used MiXCR to reprocess the 5' RACE reads, holding one entry per CDR3 protein. The sample lists 500,000 or so distinct CDR3 sequences, 13% to 15% seen once, with approximately 0.98% in the top ten. These same data were also listed under a study on yellow fever vaccine responses in identical twins.

Material: CD4+ T cells sorted from blood. These TCRs come from a woman under 30 in good health.

This clonotype has more than one count but fewer than ten. The V and J genes are TRBV5-5 and TRBJ1-1; 7 bases are a match to TRBD1. The germline V gene encodes CDR1 SGHKS and CDR2 YYEKEE (reference sequence). Trimming at V came to 1 base and at J to 3 bases, leaving 6 bases not matched to a gene. The CDR3 is 15 residues long. The CDR3 here is CASSLPPGGDTEAFF. DNA for the CDR3: TGTGCCAGCAGCTTGCCCCCAGGGGGGGACACTGAAGCTTTCTTT.

This clonotype was detected many times. The V gene is TRBV4-1, the J gene TRBJ1-2; perhaps TRBD1 as D (6 bases). Trimming stripped 7 bases from V and 4 bases from J, with 16 bases between. This CDR3 is 14 amino acids long. Per germline, CDR1 MGHRA and CDR2 YSYEKL. CDR3 in DNA: TGCGCCAGCAACGATATTTGGGGGGCCTATGGCTACACCTTC. Protein: CASNDIWGAYGYTF.

The rearrangement joins TRBV7-2 to TRBJ2-5, with a possible D match to TRBD1 (5 bases). Germline assignment: CDR1 SGHTA and CDR2 FQGNSA. V was clipped by 5 bases and J by 0 bases, with 10 bases between them. The CDR3 extends over 14 amino acids. The CDR3 region is CASSLGHYQETQYF. The CDR3 region has the DNA TGTGCCAGCAGCCTTGGACACTACCAAGAGACCCAGTACTTC.

The V gene is TRBV18, the J gene TRBJ2-7; 10 nucleotides align to TRBD2. J lost 6 bases, V lost 0 bases, and 8 bases had no gene match. Germline values: CDR1 KGHSH, CDR2 LQKENI. The CDR3 has 16 residues. CDR3 sequence reads: CASSPPQLAGGIEQYF. The CDR3, as DNA: TGTGCCAGCTCACCACCGCAATTAGCGGGGGGAATCGAGCAGTACTTC.

The gene calls are TRBV4-3 and TRBJ2-2; D is unresolved. Trimming removed 4 bases from V and 4 bases from J, with 10 bases in between. The CDR3 has 14 residues. The germline CDR1 and CDR2 sequences are LGHNA and YSLEER. CDR3 in amino acids: CASSPIPSTGELFF. The CDR3 region has the DNA TGCGCCAGCAGCCCTATACCGAGCACCGGGGAGCTGTTTTTT.

The table lists this clonotype with a few counts. The chain joins TRBV6-2 or TRBV6-3 to TRBJ1-1; D is ambiguous. Trimming shortened V by 7 bases and J by 0 bases, and 12 bases separated the two germline ends. The CDR3 runs 14 residues. Germline V lookup: CDR1 MNHEY, CDR2 SVGEGT. The CDR3 reads CASIMDGLNTEAFF. DNA for the CDR3: TGTGCCAGCATTATGGACGGATTGAACACTGAAGCTTTCTTT.

This clonotype appeared a few times. The rearrangement uses TRBV28 and TRBJ2-5; D not resolved. The V end was cut by 7 bases, the J end by 5 bases, with 11 bases between. CDR3 length: 12 residues. Germline loops: CDR1 MDHEN, CDR2 SYDVKM. Here the CDR3 reads CASNRLGETQYF. CDR3 bases: TGTGCCAGCAACCGGCTAGGGGAGACCCAGTACTTC. The entire variable domain, with the rest obtained from reference TRBV28 and TRBJ2-5, is as follows: DVKVTQSSRYLVKRTGEKVFLECVQDMDHENMFWYRQDPGLGLRLIYFSYDVKMKEKGDIPEGYSVSREKKERFSLILESASTNQTSMYLCASNRLGETQYFGPGTRLLVL.

In this sample, this clonotype turned up many times. The V call is TRBV20-1, the J call TRBJ2-7; 8 nucleotides line up with TRBD1. The CDR3 runs 12 residues. Germline CDR1 is DFQATT and CDR2 is SNEGSKA (reference sequence). Trimming cost V 3 bases and J 7 bases; bases outside gene matches: 5. CDR3 region: CSARDRVREQYF. CDR3 coding DNA: TGCAGTGCTAGGGACAGGGTGCGGGAGCAGTACTTC.

This clonotype was seen at least ten times. V gene TRBV28 combines with J gene TRBJ2-3; TRBD1 matches at 8 bases. CDR3 length equals 15 residues. CDR1 MDHEN and CDR2 SYDVKM come from the germline V gene. The V and J ends lost 3 bases and 3 bases, in that order; junction bases with no gene match: 5. CDR3 bases: TGTGCCAGCAGTTTGACCGGGACAGGAACAGATACGCAGTATTTT. It translates to CASSLTGTGTDTQYF.

Many counts were recorded for this clonotype. The V and J genes are TRBV12-3 or TRBV12-4 and TRBJ2-7, with D uncertain. The CDR3 is 15 residues long. Trimming removed 1 base at V and 0 bases at J, with 10 bases between. CDR3 bases: TGTGCCAGCAGTTTAGTCGGGCTCAGCTCCTACGAGCAGTACTTC. Its protein is CASSLVGLSSYEQYF.

The chain recombines TRBV29-1 with TRBJ2-2, with D perhaps TRBD1 (7 bases). With 4 bases removed from V and 6 bases from J, the gap between germline ends came to 15 bases. CDR3 length equals 14 residues. In germline, CDR1 is SQVTM, CDR2 ANQGSEA. CDR3 in DNA: TGCAGCGTTGGGAGGCAGGGGGGTTCCGGGGAGCTGTTTTTT. Protein product: CSVGRQGGSGELFF.

This chain joins TRBV12-3 or TRBV12-4 and TRBJ2-1; no firm D call. CDR3 length equals 12 residues. V gave up 6 bases and J gave up 10 bases, with 13 bases separating them. In DNA form, the CDR3 reads TGTGCCAGCAGCCTCATACGAATGGAGCAGTTCTTC. It codes for CASSLIRMEQFF.

This clonotype was detected many times. V is TRBV7-2 and J is TRBJ2-3; D remains unclear. The V and J ends lost 1 base and 5 bases respectively, with 4 bases between them. The CDR3 covers 12 residues. Germline V gene lookup returns CDR1 SGHTA and CDR2 FQGNSA. The CDR3 DNA is TGTGCCAGCAGCTTAGTTAGAGATACGCAGTATTTT. Its translation: CASSLVRDTQYF.

This clonotype has only a few counts. The chain recombines TRBV5-6 with TRBJ2-3, with D tentatively TRBD2 (5 bases). Germline V gene sequence: CDR1 SGHDT, CDR2 YYEEEE. The CDR3 contains 12 residues. Trimming cost V 4 bases and J 7 bases, with 10 bases left between them. The CDR3: CASSPTGNTQYF. The DNA for the CDR3 is TGTGCCAGCAGCCCGACCGGGAATACGCAGTATTTT.

In this sample, this clonotype turned up a few times. The rearrangement joins TRBV23-1 to TRBJ2-3, with TRBD1 as a possible D gene (6 bases). TRBV23-1 is sorted into the ORF group, with uncertain function. This CDR3 has 16 amino acids. V was clipped by 7 bases and J by 1 base, with 18 bases between them. CDR3 in DNA: TGCGCCAGCATCGAAACAGGGAAAATGCGCACAGATACGCAGTATTTT. Translating gives CASIETGKMRTDTQYF.

In its sample, this clonotype was seen a few times. J is TRBJ2-6 and V is TRBV28; 9 bases align to TRBD1. Germline lookup yields CDR1 MDHEN and CDR2 SYDVKM. The CDR3 covers 17 residues. With 4 bases clipped from V and 1 base from J, the junction kept 5 bases outside the gene matches. Here the CDR3 reads CASSSGTGLSGANVLTF. Written as DNA, the CDR3 is TGTGCCAGCAGTTCCGGGACAGGGCTTTCTGGGGCCAACGTCCTGACTTTC. Combining the CDR3 with reference TRBV28 and TRBJ2-6 gives the whole variable domain DVKVTQSSRYLVKRTGEKVFLECVQDMDHENMFWYRQDPGLGLRLIYFSYDVKMKEKGDIPEGYSVSREKKERFSLILESASTNQTSMYLCASSSGTGLSGANVLTFGAGSRLTVL.

This clonotype was recorded a few times. J is TRBJ2-5 and V is TRBV20-1; D unresolved. CDR1 is DFQATT and CDR2 is SNEGSKA in the germline V gene (reference sequence). Trimming cost V 3 bases and J 10 bases, with 9 bases left between them. The CDR3 sequence is 10 residues long. The CDR3 protein is CSARVELQYF. CDR3 coding DNA: TGCAGTGCTAGGGTCGAACTCCAGTACTTC.

This clonotype was seen a handful of times. The rearrangement joins TRBV3-1 to TRBJ2-7, with TRBD1 as a possible D gene (6 bases). V was cut by 1 base and J by 3 bases, with 13 bases left in between. The CDR3 covers 15 residues. CDR1 and CDR2 from the germline V gene are LGHDT and YNNKEL (reference sequence). This CDR3 reads CASSQASGAHYEQYF. Written as DNA, the CDR3 is TGTGCCAGCAGCCAAGCATCAGGGGCCCACTACGAGCAGTACTTC.

This clonotype was recorded at least ten times. In DNA form, the CDR3 reads TGCAGCGTTGACCGTGCGGGAGGTTACAATGAGCAGTTCTTC. Protein: CSVDRAGGYNEQFF. This chain connects TRBV29-1 to TRBJ2-1; 8 positions match TRBD2. This CDR3 has 14 amino acids. The germline gives CDR1 SQVTM, CDR2 ANQGSEA. The J segment lost 4 bases and the V segment lost 3 bases, leaving 5 bases of the junction unmatched.

The CDR3 region is CASSLGPGVFVQETQYF. The CDR3 bases are TGCGCCAGCAGCTTGGGACCCGGGGTCTTCGTCCAAGAGACCCAGTACTTC. The rearrangement links TRBV5-1 to TRBJ2-5; maybe TRBD2 (5 bases). The CDR3 contains 17 residues. V was trimmed by 0 bases and J by 1 base, leaving 16 bases between them. The V gene's germline CDR1 is SGHRS and CDR2 YFSETQ. The full variable domain, completed using reference TRBV5-1 and TRBJ2-5, is KAGVTQTPRYLIKTRGQQVTLSCSPISGHRSVSWYQQTPGQGLQFLFEYFSETQRNKGNFPGRFSGRQFSNSRSEMNVSTLELGDSALYLCASSLGPGVFVQETQYFGPGTRLLVL.

V is TRBV6-2 or TRBV6-3 and J is TRBJ2-7, with TRBD2 identical over 13 bases. The CDR3 sequence is 15 residues long. Germline V gene lookup returns CDR1 MNHEY and CDR2 SVGEGT. J was trimmed by 7 bases and V by 6 bases; bases with no gene match: 9. CDR3 amino acids: CASSLTSGRAEEQYF. CDR3 DNA sequence: TGTGCCAGCAGCCTCACTAGCGGGAGGGCGGAGGAGCAGTACTTC.

Concerning this clonotype itself: The junction shows a germline mismatch at one end, possibly a read error. The CDR3 coding sequence is TGTGCTAGCAGCCGCGGGACCCTATCCACCGGGGAGCTGTTTTTT. Translation: CASSRGTLSTGELFF. This chain links TRBV7-7 with TRBJ2-2, with TRBD2 as a possible D gene (6 bases). CDR3 length equals 15 residues. Germline lookup yields CDR1 SSHAT and CDR2 FNYEAQ (reference sequence).

This clonotype was seen only a few times. The chain has TRBV7-2 and TRBJ2-5; D not certain. The germline V gene has CDR1 SGHTA and CDR2 FQGNSA. V was trimmed by 1 base and J by 8 bases, leaving 14 bases between them. The CDR3 loop spans 14 amino acids. This CDR3 reads CASSLGQQLPTQYF. CDR3 sequence (DNA): TGTGCCAGCAGCTTAGGTCAGCAGCTACCCACCCAGTACTTC.

This clonotype was recorded a few times. This chain joins TRBV7-9 and TRBJ2-1, with D tentatively TRBD2 (5 bases). Germline CDR1 is SEHNR and CDR2 is FQNEAQ (reference sequence). Trimming removed 3 bases at V and 16 bases at J, with 16 bases between. This CDR3 spans 12 amino acids. Here the CDR3 DNA reads TGTGCCAGCAGCTTGTCGCCGTCGGGATCATTCTTC. The encoded protein is CASSLSPSGSFF. Full variable domain (outside the CDR3, taken from reference TRBV7-9 and TRBJ2-1): DTGVSQNPRHKITKRGQNVTFRCDPISEHNRLYWYRQTLGQGPEFLTYFQNEAQLEKSRLLSDRFSAERPKGSFSTLEIQRTEQGDSAMYLCASSLSPSGSFFGPGTRLTVL.

This chain links TRBV30 with TRBJ1-1; D not certain. Trimming took 0 bases from V and 6 from J, leaving 8 bases between them. This CDR3 has 12 amino acids. In germline, CDR1 is GTSNPN, CDR2 SVGIG (reference sequence). The CDR3 DNA reads TGTGCCTGGAGTGTACCCCCCCCTGAAGCTTTCTTT. This gives the protein CAWSVPPPEAFF.

This chain joins TRBV20-1 and TRBJ2-7, with TRBD1 matching 8 bases. V gave up 6 bases and J gave up 5 bases; unmatched junction bases: 6. The CDR3 length is 12 residues. CDR1 DFQATT and CDR2 SNEGSKA come from the germline V gene (reference sequence). For the CDR3, the DNA is TGCAGTGCAAAGTACAGGGGGGACGAGCAGTACTTC. Its translation: CSAKYRGDEQYF.

The rearrangement joins TRBV4-2 to TRBJ1-2; TRBD1 agrees at 9 bases. The CDR3 has 14 amino acids. Trimming took 6 bases from V and 4 from J; bases not matched to a gene: 6. CDR1 is LGHNA, CDR2 YNFKEQ, per germline. Here the CDR3 DNA reads TGTGCCAGCAGACCCCCGGGACAGGGCTATGGCTACACCTTC. Its translation: CASRPPGQGYGYTF.

There are many counts of this clonotype. The J gene is TRBJ1-4, the V gene TRBV28, with D possibly matching TRBD1 (5 bases). Germline assignment: CDR1 MDHEN and CDR2 SYDVKM. V shed 4 bases and J shed 0 bases, with 12 bases lying between them. The CDR3 is 16 residues long. The CDR3 DNA is TGTGCCAGCAGTTCAGACAGCTTAGCAACTAATGAAAAACTGTTTTTT. Translating it yields CASSSDSLATNEKLFF.

This chain joins TRBV7-3 and TRBJ2-2; D call uncertain. V was pared by 5 bases and J by 6 bases, with 10 bases between. This CDR3 has 13 amino acids. The V gene's germline CDR1 is SGHTA and CDR2 FQGTGA. This chain's CDR3 is CASSPMGSGELFF. DNA of the CDR3: TGTGCCAGCAGCCCCATGGGCTCCGGGGAGCTGTTTTTT.

J is TRBJ2-2 and V is TRBV6-5; 10 bases match TRBD2. V shed 2 bases and J 4 bases; nucleotides not matched to a gene: 4. This CDR3 is 16 amino acids long. Germline values: CDR1 MNHEY, CDR2 SVGAGI. The CDR3 loop reads CASSYEAGGPTGELFF. CDR3 sequence (DNA): TGTGCCAGCAGTTACGAAGCGGGAGGGCCCACCGGGGAGCTGTTTTTT.